These T cell receptor beta chains were read from a single sample in a study of blood T cells in healthy people across ages. TCRdb used MiXCR to reprocess the 5' RACE reads, holding one entry per CDR3 protein. The repertoire holds about 760,000 distinct CDR3 sequences, around 25% seen once, with more than 8% in the top ten. The same specimen was also included in a second study, on T cells of mothers and their children.

Input material: blood. The source is a boy between 10 and 17 years old in good health. CDR3s include the opening cysteine and the closing phenylalanine or tryptophan. Fields, in order: CDR3 protein, CDR3 DNA, V gene, J gene, D gene, clone size. D genes are given only for firm matches. Clone size appears in some rows only: once, few, many, or a class for an expanded clone.

CDR3aa: CASSSTGGSEKLFF; CDR3nt: TGTGCCAGCAGCTCCACAGGGGGGAGTGAAAAACTGTTTTTT; v_gene: TRBV2; j_gene: TRBJ1-4; d_gene: TRBD1; abundance: few
CDR3aa: CASSSKRGAGETQYF; CDR3nt: TGTGCCAGCAGCTCTAAACGGGGGGCTGGGGAGACCCAGTACTTC; v_gene: TRBV7-2; j_gene: TRBJ2-5; d_gene: -; abundance: -
CDR3aa: CASSPGQGNPNQPQHF; CDR3nt: TGTGCCAGCAGCCCGGGACAGGGTAATCCCAATCAGCCCCAGCATTTT; v_gene: TRBV7-2; j_gene: TRBJ1-5; d_gene: TRBD1; abundance: -
CDR3aa: CASSRPGDKNIQYF; CDR3nt: TGTGCCAGCAGCCGACCGGGGGACAAAAACATTCAGTACTTC; v_gene: TRBV7-2; j_gene: TRBJ2-4; d_gene: -; abundance: few
CDR3aa: CASSTRSSATSQGQYF; CDR3nt: TGTGCCAGCAGCACACGCTCTAGCGCCACGTCCCAGGGGCAGTACTTC; v_gene: TRBV13; j_gene: TRBJ2-7; d_gene: -; abundance: -
CDR3aa: CASSPLVGVVEQYF; CDR3nt: TGTGCCAGCAGTCCGCTGGTGGGAGTAGTCGAGCAGTACTTC; v_gene: TRBV7-2; j_gene: TRBJ2-7; d_gene: -; abundance: few
CDR3aa: CASSSGDVTEAFF; CDR3nt: TGTGCCAGCAGTTCGGGAGATGTGACTGAAGCTTTCTTT; v_gene: TRBV6-5; j_gene: TRBJ1-1; d_gene: -; abundance: -
CDR3aa: CASSDKYSGNTGELFF; CDR3nt: TGTGCCAGCAGTGACAAATATAGCGGTAACACCGGGGAGCTGTTTTTT; v_gene: TRBV2; j_gene: TRBJ2-2; d_gene: -; abundance: few
CDR3aa: CSVEDPGDLETQYF; CDR3nt: TGCAGCGTTGAAGATCCGGGCGACCTGGAGACCCAGTACTTC; v_gene: TRBV29-1; j_gene: TRBJ2-5; d_gene: -; abundance: -
CDR3aa: CASSPGTGGNYGYTF; CDR3nt: TGTGCCAGCAGCCCTGGGACAGGGGGAAACTATGGCTACACCTTC; v_gene: TRBV7-9; j_gene: TRBJ1-2; d_gene: TRBD1; abundance: many
CDR3aa: CASSPGRLGNSGRITGELFF; CDR3nt: TGCGCCAGCAGCCCCGGGCGGTTAGGGAATAGCGGGAGAATCACCGGGGAGCTGTTTTTT; v_gene: TRBV4-1; j_gene: TRBJ2-2; d_gene: TRBD2; abundance: few
CDR3aa: CASSEGLAANKNIQYF; CDR3nt: TGTGCCAGCAGCGAGGGACTAGCGGCTAACAAAAACATTCAGTACTTC; v_gene: TRBV9; j_gene: TRBJ2-4; d_gene: TRBD2; abundance: few
CDR3aa: CASSFDTHSGNTIYF; CDR3nt: TGTGCCAGCAGTTTCGACACCCACTCTGGAAACACCATATATTTT; v_gene: TRBV12-3/TRBV12-4; j_gene: TRBJ1-3; d_gene: -; abundance: -
CDR3aa: CASKQGGWETQYF; CDR3nt: TGTGCCAGCAAACAGGGTGGTTGGGAGACCCAGTACTTC; v_gene: TRBV28; j_gene: TRBJ2-5; d_gene: -; abundance: -
CDR3aa: CASSRGTEAEQYF; CDR3nt: TGTGCCAGCAGTAGGGGGACAGAGGCCGAGCAGTACTTC; v_gene: TRBV6-1; j_gene: TRBJ2-7; d_gene: TRBD1; abundance: -
CDR3aa: CASSLLGGGGDTQYF; CDR3nt: TGTGCCAGCAGTTTATTGGGCGGGGGAGGAGATACGCAGTATTTT; v_gene: TRBV12-3/TRBV12-4; j_gene: TRBJ2-3; d_gene: TRBD2; abundance: -
CDR3aa: CSVPQDLGGYTF; CDR3nt: TGCAGCGTGCCACAGGACTTGGGCGGCTACACCTTC; v_gene: TRBV29-1; j_gene: TRBJ1-2; d_gene: -; abundance: few
CDR3aa: CSAKEQGSSIQYF; CDR3nt: TGCAGTGCTAAGGAACAGGGGTCTTCCATTCAGTACTTC; v_gene: TRBV20-1; j_gene: TRBJ2-4; d_gene: TRBD1; abundance: few
CDR3aa: CASSATGNMNTEAFF; CDR3nt: TGTGCCAGCAGTGCGACAGGGAACATGAACACTGAAGCTTTCTTT; v_gene: TRBV27; j_gene: TRBJ1-1; d_gene: TRBD1; abundance: few
CDR3aa: CASRTEGRETQYF; CDR3nt: TGTGCCAGCAGGACAGAAGGGCGAGAGACCCAGTACTTC; v_gene: TRBV12-3/TRBV12-4; j_gene: TRBJ2-5; d_gene: -; abundance: few
CDR3aa: CASSPTGQGGENEQFF; CDR3nt: TGCGCCAGCAGCCCTACCGGACAGGGCGGGGAGAATGAGCAGTTCTTC; v_gene: TRBV5-1; j_gene: TRBJ2-1; d_gene: TRBD1; abundance: few
CDR3aa: CSARFRTSYEQYF; CDR3nt: TGCAGTGCTAGATTTCGGACTTCCTACGAGCAGTACTTC; v_gene: TRBV20-1; j_gene: TRBJ2-7; d_gene: -; abundance: -
CDR3aa: CASSGVLAEETQYF; CDR3nt: TGTGCCAGCAGCGGCGTGCTAGCAGAGGAGACCCAGTACTTC; v_gene: TRBV11-2; j_gene: TRBJ2-5; d_gene: -; abundance: few
CDR3aa: CASSKGRELFF; CDR3nt: TGTGCCAGCAGCAAAGGGAGGGAACTGTTTTTT; v_gene: TRBV12-3/TRBV12-4; j_gene: TRBJ1-4; d_gene: -; abundance: -
CDR3aa: CASSPPGGKWDTQYF; CDR3nt: TGTGCCAGCAGTCCCCCCGGGGGCAAATGGGATACGCAGTATTTT; v_gene: TRBV12-3/TRBV12-4; j_gene: TRBJ2-3; d_gene: -; abundance: -
CDR3aa: CASSEGRNNEQFF; CDR3nt: TGTGCCAGCAGTGAGGGGAGGAACAATGAGCAGTTCTTC; v_gene: TRBV2; j_gene: TRBJ2-1; d_gene: -; abundance: few
CDR3aa: CASSLGTYHTDTQYF; CDR3nt: TGTGCCAGCAGCTTAGGGACTTACCACACAGATACGCAGTATTTT; v_gene: TRBV7-2; j_gene: TRBJ2-3; d_gene: -; abundance: -
CDR3aa: CASSLEARTSTDTQYF; CDR3nt: TGCGCCAGCAGCTTGGAAGCTAGAACGAGCACAGATACGCAGTATTTT; v_gene: TRBV5-1; j_gene: TRBJ2-3; d_gene: -; abundance: -
CDR3aa: CASSGNWASSTDTQYF; CDR3nt: TGTGCCAGCTCCGGGAATTGGGCCAGCAGCACAGATACGCAGTATTTT; v_gene: TRBV28; j_gene: TRBJ2-3; d_gene: -; abundance: -
CDR3aa: CAISPNRADKNIQYF; CDR3nt: TGTGCCATCAGTCCTAACAGGGCCGACAAAAACATTCAGTACTTC; v_gene: TRBV10-3; j_gene: TRBJ2-4; d_gene: -; abundance: few
CDR3aa: CASRGVAWAKNIQYF; CDR3nt: TGTGCCAGCCGCGGGGTGGCTTGGGCCAAAAACATTCAGTACTTC; v_gene: TRBV27; j_gene: TRBJ2-4; d_gene: -; abundance: -
CDR3aa: CASSLEKYQETQYF; CDR3nt: TGCGCCAGCAGCTTGGAGAAGTACCAAGAGACCCAGTACTTC; v_gene: TRBV5-1; j_gene: TRBJ2-5; d_gene: -; abundance: few
CDR3aa: CASSRRGSGLETQYF; CDR3nt: TGTGCCAGCAGCCGACGTGGTTCGGGACTAGAGACCCAGTACTTC; v_gene: TRBV12-3/TRBV12-4; j_gene: TRBJ2-5; d_gene: -; abundance: -
CDR3aa: CASSNLAEGGETQYF; CDR3nt: TGTGCCAGCAGCAACCTAGCGGAGGGAGGAGAGACCCAGTACTTC; v_gene: TRBV7-9; j_gene: TRBJ2-5; d_gene: TRBD2; abundance: few
CDR3aa: CASSLSEGGSTYEQYF; CDR3nt: TGTGCCAGCAGCCTCTCGGAGGGAGGAAGCACCTACGAGCAGTACTTC; v_gene: TRBV2; j_gene: TRBJ2-7; d_gene: -; abundance: -
CDR3aa: CASSLYASGSYEQYF; CDR3nt: TGTGCCAGCAGTTTATATGCTAGCGGTTCCTACGAGCAGTACTTC; v_gene: TRBV28; j_gene: TRBJ2-7; d_gene: TRBD2; abundance: few
CDR3aa: CASSVEGQGNTEAFF; CDR3nt: TGCGCCAGCAGCGTGGAGGGACAGGGGAACACTGAAGCTTTCTTT; v_gene: TRBV5-1; j_gene: TRBJ1-1; d_gene: TRBD1; abundance: few
CDR3aa: CSASSLAGVNEQFF; CDR3nt: TGCAGTGCTAGCTCCCTAGCGGGGGTCAATGAGCAGTTCTTC; v_gene: TRBV20-1; j_gene: TRBJ2-1; d_gene: TRBD2; abundance: few
CDR3aa: CATSEPGDYGYTF; CDR3nt: TGTGCCACCAGTGAGCCAGGGGACTATGGCTACACCTTC; v_gene: TRBV24-1; j_gene: TRBJ1-2; d_gene: -; abundance: -
CDR3aa: CASSLGVRVPQETQYF; CDR3nt: TGTGCCAGCAGTTTAGGGGTCAGGGTTCCTCAAGAGACCCAGTACTTC; v_gene: TRBV12-3/TRBV12-4; j_gene: TRBJ2-5; d_gene: -; abundance: -
CDR3aa: CASSSQQGSYEQYF; CDR3nt: TGTGCCAGCAGTTCCCAACAGGGATCCTACGAGCAGTACTTC; v_gene: TRBV28; j_gene: TRBJ2-7; d_gene: -; abundance: few
CDR3aa: CASSFPGGTIYF; CDR3nt: TGTGCCAGCAGTTTCCCAGGGGGCACCATATATTTT; v_gene: TRBV12-3/TRBV12-4; j_gene: TRBJ1-3; d_gene: TRBD1; abundance: -
CDR3aa: CASSFEGDRNEQFF; CDR3nt: TGTGCCAGCAGTTTCGAGGGGGATAGGAATGAGCAGTTCTTC; v_gene: TRBV12-3/TRBV12-4; j_gene: TRBJ2-1; d_gene: -; abundance: few
CDR3aa: CASSGGTGVYEKLFF; CDR3nt: TGCGCCAGCAGCGGTGGGACAGGGGTTTATGAAAAACTGTTTTTT; v_gene: TRBV5-1; j_gene: TRBJ1-4; d_gene: TRBD1; abundance: -
CDR3aa: CASSSPDRTYEQYF; CDR3nt: TGTGCCAGCAGTTCCCCTGACAGGACCTACGAGCAGTACTTC; v_gene: TRBV6-6; j_gene: TRBJ2-7; d_gene: -; abundance: few
CDR3aa: CASSYAGVGGANNEQFF; CDR3nt: TGTGCCAGCAGTTACGCTGGCGTCGGGGGGGCGAACAATGAGCAGTTCTTC; v_gene: TRBV6-2/TRBV6-3; j_gene: TRBJ2-1; d_gene: TRBD2; abundance: -
CDR3aa: CASSGGRGRRLPSTDTQYF; CDR3nt: TGTGCCAGCAGCGGAGGAAGAGGTCGACGACTGCCATCCACAGATACGCAGTATTTT; v_gene: TRBV7-8; j_gene: TRBJ2-3; d_gene: -; abundance: -
CDR3aa: CASSVDGAGAMETQYF; CDR3nt: TGTGCCAGCAGCGTAGACGGAGCGGGGGCGATGGAGACCCAGTACTTC; v_gene: TRBV9; j_gene: TRBJ2-5; d_gene: TRBD2; abundance: -
CDR3aa: CSARDSAGGNYGYTF; CDR3nt: TGCAGTGCTAGAGATTCAGCAGGGGGCAACTATGGCTACACCTTC; v_gene: TRBV20-1; j_gene: TRBJ1-2; d_gene: TRBD1; abundance: -
CDR3aa: CASSLMANLEEQYF; CDR3nt: TGTGCCAGCAGCTTAATGGCTAACCTGGAGGAGCAGTACTTC; v_gene: TRBV7-2; j_gene: TRBJ2-7; d_gene: -; abundance: many
CDR3aa: CASSDQARNEQFF; CDR3nt: TGTGCCAGCTCGGACCAGGCTCGGAATGAGCAGTTCTTC; v_gene: TRBV27; j_gene: TRBJ2-1; d_gene: -; abundance: -
CDR3aa: CASSQQGFPEAFF; CDR3nt: TGTGCCAGCAGCCAACAGGGATTCCCTGAAGCTTTCTTT; v_gene: TRBV11-3; j_gene: TRBJ1-1; d_gene: -; abundance: -
CDR3aa: CASSPGSGWGNEQFF; CDR3nt: TGTGCCAGCAGCCCAGGCTCGGGGTGGGGGAATGAGCAGTTCTTC; v_gene: TRBV7-2; j_gene: TRBJ2-1; d_gene: -; abundance: -
CDR3aa: CASRLLAGHGEQYF; CDR3nt: TGTGCCAGCAGACTTCTAGCGGGGCACGGCGAGCAGTACTTC; v_gene: TRBV27; j_gene: TRBJ2-7; d_gene: TRBD2; abundance: -
CDR3aa: CASSQVRSWVQETQYF; CDR3nt: TGTGCCAGCAGCCAAGTACGTTCGTGGGTCCAAGAGACCCAGTACTTC; v_gene: TRBV14; j_gene: TRBJ2-5; d_gene: -; abundance: -
CDR3aa: CSASGLAGGHGETQYF; CDR3nt: TGCAGTGCTAGTGGGCTAGCGGGGGGGCATGGAGAGACCCAGTACTTC; v_gene: TRBV20-1; j_gene: TRBJ2-5; d_gene: TRBD2; abundance: once
CDR3aa: CASSADRDRGNYGYTF; CDR3nt: TGTGCCAGCAGCGCCGACCGGGACAGGGGGAACTATGGCTACACCTTC; v_gene: TRBV9; j_gene: TRBJ1-2; d_gene: TRBD1; abundance: -